This TCR beta chain appears in the sequencing data of a study of T cells after posttransplantation cyclophosphamide (dated by TCRdb to the mid-2010s). Regarding the study in general: Using TRB sequencing, the study followed how the T cell repertoire reconstituted after myeloablative bone marrow transplantation in which posttransplantation cyclophosphamide served as GVHD prophylaxis. Antigen receptor sequencing was done on samples from roughly 35 PTCy-treated patients and from approximately 17 related bone marrow donors of those patients. TRB sequencing was performed on blood from all 35 or so PTCy patients with 1-year posttransplant specimens. Public TRB sequences were searched against a database of over 3,600 sequences associated with responses to pathogens, tumor antigens, self-antigens and alloantigens. In 3 patients, up to about 3 additional blood samples taken between 2 and 5.2 years after transplant also underwent TRB sequencing, as did pretransplant blood from 4 patients. Because TRA and TRB clonality were tightly correlated in fewer than ten samples, subsequent TCR analyses were focused on TRB only. Overall study results and their limits: The TRB repertoires of T cells infiltrating skin or the GI tract showed only limited overlap with the TRB repertoires found in blood. At 1-2 months, donor-recipient similarity was low but rose over the first year, and the later blood repertoires were often dominated by donor CD8+ memory clones. Across fewer than 50 patients, recipient CMV seropositivity and CMV reactivation were highly associated with TRB clonality; PTCy diversity was similar to CNI/methotrexate controls.

A remark on this clone: Its target antigen remains unknown. No much larger clone exists at a distance of one base, and base qualities are not known.

On the day of marrow donation, related bone marrow donors gave peripheral blood samples. Peripheral blood and bone marrow mononuclear cells were isolated by Ficoll-Hypaque density centrifugation and were cryopreserved. Reading from cysteine to phenylalanine, the CDR3 counts 14 amino acids. This entry keeps only the CDR3 DNA: 42 bases, framed from base 1. From V the trimming removes 7 bases and from J it removes 1 base, while the gene matches leave 4 bases of the junction unaccounted for. CDR1 MNHNS and CDR2 SASEGT are derived from the germline V gene. Genomic DNA was the input for TRB sequencing, which was run either with the immunoSEQ assay at survey resolution or with the hsTCRB kit. Processing in the source paper ran as follows. The immunoSEQ software was used for initial read processing, and the LymphoSeq R package was used for repertoire analyses. Clonality was calculated as 1 minus normalized Shannon entropy, and the Gini coefficient was also calculated for each TRB dataset. Phenotypes of unsorted samples were inferred by mapping TRB sequences from sorted subsets of the recipient or donor onto the same recipient's unsorted samples. TCRdb took over this immuneACCESS table, retaining in-frame rearrangements with V and J assigned. Such tables are incomplete; in checked studies, under half of the missing clones stem from an unresolved V gene, and the remainder is unexplained. The V and J calls and clone size come from that table; D and trimming were worked out from the DNA. The sample includes approximately 45,000 clones, with 85% to 95% observed a single time. The ten largest make up less than 3.5% of the sample.

The sequenced material came from PBMCs. This clonotype was sampled from a woman between 45 and 60 years old in good health and a related stem cell transplant donor. The rearranged chain carries TRBV6-1 and TRBJ2-3, with 8 bases aligning to TRBD1. The encoded CDR3 is CASNHRGGTDTQYF. The base sequence is TGTGCCAGCAATCACAGGGGGGGCACAGATACGCAGTATTTT.